The 31 T cell receptor beta chains below come from one sample, sequenced in a study of blood T cell repertoires in COVID-19. TCRdb's table, derived via immunoSEQ multiplex PCR, lists solely in-frame clones and lacks some. Found here are approximately 300,000 clones, about four fifths of them singletons; the top ten hold around 14%. The sequencing input was peripheral blood. The receptors here all came from a person in their 70s with COVID-19, enrolled during active disease.

The rearrangement links TRBV2 to TRBJ2-3, with D unclear. CDR3 length: 12 residues. Trimming removed 7 bases at V and 6 bases at J, with 11 bases between. The V gene's germline CDR1 is SNHLY and CDR2 FYNNEI. The CDR3 sequence: CASMSRRDTQYF. CDR3 sequence (DNA): TGTGCCAGCATGTCACGGCGGGATACGCAGTATTTT.

The chain combines TRBV5-6 with TRBJ2-5; D remains unclear. The germline gives CDR1 SGHDT, CDR2 YYEEEE. V was cut by 2 bases and J by 5 bases, with 16 bases left in between. This CDR3 region has 15 residues. Here the CDR3 DNA reads TGTGCCAGCAGCTTTACTTTGCAAGCGAGGGAGACCCAGTACTTC. Its translation is CASSFTLQARETQYF. Full variable domain (missing parts from reference TRBV5-6 and TRBJ2-5): DAGVTQSPTHLIKTRGQQVTLRCSPKSGHDTVSWYQQALGQGPQFIFQYYEEEERQRGNFPDRFSGHQFPNYSSELNVNALLLGDSALYLCASSFTLQARETQYFGPGTRLLVL.

This chain uses TRBV24-1 with TRBJ2-1; 7 bases match TRBD2. Germline loops: CDR1 KGHDR, CDR2 SFDVKD. The CDR3 has 14 residues. V lost 4 bases, J lost 13 bases, and 12 bases stayed unmatched. CDR3 DNA sequence: TGTGCCACCAGTGAGCCCGGCGGGGCGGGAGCCCAGTTCTTC. Translated: CATSEPGGAGAQFF.

This clone was seen a few times. The chain recombines TRBV5-1 with TRBJ1-1; a weak D match, TRBD1 (6 bases). Germline lookup yields CDR1 SGHRS and CDR2 YFSETQ. Trimming took 5 bases from V and 1 from J, leaving 15 bases between them. The CDR3 totals 15 residues. The CDR3 coding sequence is TGCGCCAGCAGATTCGAACAGGGCGAGAACACTGAAGCTTTCTTT. It encodes CASRFEQGENTEAFF.

In this sample, this clone turned up once. The gene calls are TRBV30 and TRBJ2-7; TRBD2 aligns across 10 bases. Losses at the gene ends were 7 bases for V and 2 bases for J; bases not matched to a gene: 11. Germline assignment: CDR1 GTSNPN and CDR2 SVGIG (reference sequence). The CDR3 covers 15 residues. CDR3 residues: CAFQTSGLRPYEQYF. The CDR3 DNA follows: TGTGCCTTCCAGACTAGCGGGCTCCGCCCCTACGAGCAGTACTTC.

This clone was seen a handful of times. V is TRBV2 and J is TRBJ1-2; D may be TRBD1 (6 bases). The CDR3 is 12 amino acids. V gave up 8 bases and J gave up 5 bases, with 12 bases separating them. Germline CDR1 SNHLY, CDR2 FYNNEI. CDR3 bases: TGTGCCAGCTCACAGGGTGGTTATGGCTACACCTTC. Translation gives CASSQGGYGYTF.

The chain uses TRBV7-2 and TRBJ1-3; the D gene is possibly TRBD1 (6 bases). Germline CDR1 SGHTA, CDR2 FQGNSA. This CDR3 is 13 amino acids long. V was clipped by 6 bases and J by 4 bases, with 10 bases between them. Here the CDR3 DNA reads TGTGCCAGCAGAACCGGGACAGGAAACACCATATATTTT. Its translation: CASRTGTGNTIYF. Filled out from reference TRBV7-2 and TRBJ1-3, the complete variable domain reads GAGVSQSPSNKVTEKGKDVELRCDPISGHTALYWYRQSLGQGLEFLIYFQGNSAPDKSGLPSDRFSAERTGGSVSTLTIQRTQQEDSAVYLCASRTGTGNTIYFGEGSWLTVV.

The V call is TRBV7-7, the J call TRBJ2-2; D call uncertain. This CDR3 contains 13 residues. Germline CDR1 is SSHAT and CDR2 is FNYEAQ (reference sequence). The germline V and J ends were trimmed by 4 bases and 6 bases, with 9 bases remaining between them. CDR3 protein: CASSSGPAGELFF. Written as DNA, the CDR3 is TGTGCCAGCAGCTCAGGCCCTGCCGGGGAGCTGTTTTTT.

The chain employs TRBV10-3 and TRBJ1-1, with 7 bases aligning to TRBD1. The germline CDR1 and CDR2 sequences are ENHRY and SYGVKD. Unmatched junction bases numbered 7, after V lost 6 bases and J lost 0 bases. This CDR3 is built from 15 residues. CDR3 residues: CAISRQGDMNTEAFF. The CDR3 DNA sequence: TGTGCCATCAGCCGACAGGGCGACATGAACACTGAAGCTTTCTTT.

This chain links TRBV7-9 with TRBJ2-2; no clear D gene. Germline V gene lookup returns CDR1 SEHNR and CDR2 FQNEAQ (reference sequence). The CDR3 runs to 12 residues. Trimming took off 5 bases at V and 6 bases at J, with 7 bases between the two ends. The CDR3 here is CASSRVAGELFF. The CDR3 nucleotides read TGTGCCAGCAGCCGGGTGGCCGGGGAGCTGTTTTTT.

The chain uses TRBV7-2 and TRBJ1-6; 10 bases are a match to TRBD1. V lost 3 bases, J lost 10 bases, and 6 bases stayed unmatched. Germline CDR1 reads SGHTA; CDR2 reads FQGNSA. This CDR3 has 15 amino acids. The CDR3 DNA sequence: TGTGCCAGCAGCTTTTCGGGACAGGGGTCCTCACCCCTCCACTTT. Protein sequence: CASSFSGQGSSPLHF.

V gene TRBV18 combines with J gene TRBJ2-2; D is unresolved. V shed 2 bases and J shed 0 bases, with 4 bases lying between them. Per germline, CDR1 KGHSH and CDR2 LQKENI. The length of the CDR3 is 14 residues. CDR3 region: CASSPLSNTGELFF. The CDR3 DNA reads TGTGCCAGCTCACCATTATCGAACACCGGGGAGCTGTTTTTT.

This clone was picked up one time. This chain links TRBV4-3 with TRBJ2-7; TRBD2 agrees at 7 bases. With V trimmed by 0 bases and J by 4 bases, 6 bases remained unmatched. Germline CDR1 and CDR2: LGHNA and YSLEER. There are 15 residues in the CDR3. In DNA, the CDR3 is TGCGCCAGCAGCCAAGATTCCAGCGGGATTTACGAGCAGTACTTC. Translation: CASSQDSSGIYEQYF.

In nucleotides, the CDR3 is TGTGCCAGTAGTATCACTCTGGACAGGGTGGTTGAGCAGTTCTTC. Its translation is CASSITLDRVVEQFF. This sequence joins TRBV19 and TRBJ2-1; TRBD1 aligns across 8 bases. V lost 3 bases to trimming and J lost 9 bases; unmatched junction nucleotides: 10. Germline CDR1 is LNHDA and CDR2 is SQIVND (reference sequence). The CDR3 contains 15 residues.

V gene TRBV7-2 combines with J gene TRBJ2-3; 12 positions agree with TRBD2. Germline assignment: CDR1 SGHTA and CDR2 FQGNSA. CDR3 size: 18 residues. V trimming: 0 bases; J trimming: 5 bases; junction bases outside the gene matches: 9. The CDR3: CASSLASASGGAQDTQYF. CDR3 bases: TGTGCCAGCAGCTTAGCGTCGGCTAGCGGGGGGGCCCAAGATACGCAGTATTTT. The complete variable domain, with remaining parts taken from reference TRBV7-2 and TRBJ2-3, reads GAGVSQSPSNKVTEKGKDVELRCDPISGHTALYWYRQSLGQGLEFLIYFQGNSAPDKSGLPSDRFSAERTGGSVSTLTIQRTQQEDSAVYLCASSLASASGGAQDTQYFGPGTRLTVL.

The chain has TRBV28 and TRBJ2-1; TRBD2 matches at 8 bases. The CDR3 runs 15 residues. CDR1 and CDR2 (germline): MDHEN, SYDVKM. The ends lost 6 bases at V and 7 bases at J; junction bases unmatched: 11. The CDR3 DNA follows: TGTGCCAGCAGCCAATCCGGGACTAGGACTAATGAGCAGTTCTTC. Translated, it gives CASSQSGTRTNEQFF.

V gene TRBV6-2 or TRBV6-3 combines with J gene TRBJ1-5, with D unresolved. The V gene lost 7 bases and the J gene lost 0 bases, with 16 bases spanning the gap. The V gene's germline CDR1 is MNHEY and CDR2 SVGEGT. This CDR3 spans 16 amino acids. The CDR3 DNA is TGTGCCAGCAACCCCCGCGGGAGATATAGCAATCAGCCCCAGCATTTT. Protein sequence: CASNPRGRYSNQPQHF.

For the CDR3, the DNA is TGTGCCACCGCCCGTCGCGATCAGCCCCAGCATTTT. The encoded protein is CATARRDQPQHF. The V gene is TRBV12-3 or TRBV12-4, the J gene TRBJ1-5; D ambiguous. The CDR3 consists of 12 residues. Trimming shortened V by 10 bases and J by 5 bases, and 12 bases separated the two germline ends.

This chain links TRBV3-1 (or the pseudogene TRBV3-2) with TRBJ2-7, with 10 nucleotides matching TRBD1. The germline V gene has CDR1 LGHDT and CDR2 YNNKEL (reference sequence). CDR3 size: 14 residues. V shed 6 bases, J shed 5 bases, and the junction held 7 bases outside the gene matches. CDR3 in DNA: TGTGCCAGCAGGAGACAGGGGGCCAGCGACGAGCAGTACTTC. Its protein product is CASRRQGASDEQYF.

The chain uses TRBV7-2 and TRBJ1-1, with D maybe TRBD1 (5 bases). Trimming cost V 3 bases and J 2 bases, with 10 bases left between them. The germline V gene has CDR1 SGHTA and CDR2 FQGNSA. This CDR3 has 14 residues. The CDR3 sequence is CASSLSGPNTEAFF. In nucleotides, the CDR3 is TGTGCCAGCAGCTTGTCAGGGCCTAACACTGAAGCTTTCTTT.

CDR3 DNA sequence: TGTGCCACCAGCAGAGACGGAGGAGGAAACACCATATATTTT. Protein sequence: CATSRDGGGNTIYF. This chain uses TRBV15 with TRBJ1-3, with D hard to call. CDR1 is LNHNV, CDR2 YYDKDF, per germline (reference sequence). CDR3 size: 14 residues. Trimming cost V 0 bases and J 4 bases, with 7 bases left between them.

The chain's CDR3 is CAITGFGNTIYF. For the CDR3, the DNA is TGTGCCATCACAGGGTTTGGAAACACCATATATTTT. The chain couples TRBV10-3 to TRBJ1-3, with D possibly being TRBD1 (5 bases). The CDR3 has 12 residues. The V gene lost 7 bases and the J gene lost 3 bases, with 7 bases spanning the gap. Germline CDR1 reads ENHRY; CDR2 reads SYGVKD.

The genes are TRBV27 and TRBJ1-5; D gene unclear. Deletions cut 3 bases from V and 7 bases from J, with 16 bases between. The CDR3 is 15 amino acids. Germline loops: CDR1 MNHEY, CDR2 SMNVEV (reference sequence). CDR3 sequence: CASSFTGGYDQPQHF. CDR3 sequence (DNA): TGTGCCAGCAGTTTTACCGGAGGGTACGACCAGCCCCAGCATTTT.

V and J are TRBV28 and TRBJ2-7; maybe TRBD1 (6 bases). The V gene's germline CDR1 is MDHEN and CDR2 SYDVKM. Deletions cut 4 bases from V and 1 base from J, with 17 bases between. There are 16 residues in the CDR3. This CDR3 reads CASSWFVRGLSYEQYF. The CDR3 nucleotides read TGTGCCAGCAGTTGGTTCGTCAGGGGATTGTCCTACGAGCAGTACTTC. Full variable domain (rest looked up from reference TRBV28 and TRBJ2-7): DVKVTQSSRYLVKRTGEKVFLECVQDMDHENMFWYRQDPGLGLRLIYFSYDVKMKEKGDIPEGYSVSREKKERFSLILESASTNQTSMYLCASSWFVRGLSYEQYFGPGTRLTVT.

The chain carries TRBV28 and TRBJ1-1; tentatively, D is TRBD1 (5 bases). The CDR3 is 13 amino acids. Between the trimmed V and J ends, which lost 5 bases and 3 bases, there was a span of 10 bases. CDR1 is MDHEN and CDR2 is SYDVKM in the germline V gene. The CDR3 loop is CASSPPQDTEAFF. The DNA for the CDR3 is TGTGCCAGCAGTCCCCCACAGGACACTGAAGCTTTCTTT. Full variable domain (outside the CDR3, taken from reference TRBV28 and TRBJ1-1): DVKVTQSSRYLVKRTGEKVFLECVQDMDHENMFWYRQDPGLGLRLIYFSYDVKMKEKGDIPEGYSVSREKKERFSLILESASTNQTSMYLCASSPPQDTEAFFGQGTRLTVV.

Only a few counts were recorded for this clone. The genes are TRBV30 and TRBJ2-5; D perhaps matches TRBD1 (5 bases). Trimming took 4 bases from V and 1 from J, leaving 13 bases between them. This CDR3 has 14 amino acids. The germline CDR1 and CDR2 sequences are GTSNPN and SVGIG (reference sequence). The CDR3 spells CAWNVGRFQETQYF. The CDR3, as DNA: TGTGCCTGGAATGTGGGGCGGTTCCAAGAGACCCAGTACTTC.

The J gene is TRBJ2-7, the V gene TRBV5-1; 9 nucleotides match TRBD2. CDR3 length: 15 amino acids. Germline CDR1 SGHRS, CDR2 YFSETQ. V gave up 0 bases and J gave up 5 bases; unmatched junction bases: 6. The CDR3 loop is CASSLGLAGAHEQYF. CDR3 bases: TGCGCCAGCAGCTTGGGCTTAGCGGGAGCTCACGAGCAGTACTTC.

The J gene is TRBJ1-6, the V gene TRBV4-1; D perhaps matches TRBD1 (5 bases). The V end was cut by 7 bases, the J end by 7 bases, with 14 bases between. Germline V gene data show CDR1 as MGHRA and CDR2 as YSYEKL. The CDR3 has 14 residues. The CDR3 spells CASTSARGNSPLHF. The DNA of the CDR3 is TGCGCCAGCACCTCGGCACGGGGGAATTCACCCCTCCACTTT.

V usage is TRBV11-2 and J usage is TRBJ2-1; D is unclear. V gave up 5 bases and J gave up 6 bases, with 14 bases separating them. The CDR3 extends over 14 amino acids. Germline V lookup: CDR1 SGHAT, CDR2 FQNNGV. The CDR3 sequence is CASSPLISGNEQFF. As DNA, the CDR3 is TGTGCCAGCAGCCCACTCATCTCGGGCAATGAGCAGTTCTTC.

V is TRBV5-1 and J is TRBJ2-7, with D possibly TRBD2 on 6 matching bases. Germline CDR1 and CDR2: SGHRS and YFSETQ. The germline V and J ends were trimmed by 4 bases and 0 bases, with 14 bases remaining between them. The CDR3 totals 15 residues. The chain's CDR3 is CASSAGGLSSYEQYF. CDR3 sequence (DNA): TGCGCCAGCAGCGCCGGGGGACTGAGCTCCTACGAGCAGTACTTC.

The chain uses TRBV4-3 and TRBJ2-7, with TRBD2 identical over 12 bases. Germline V gene lookup returns CDR1 LGHNA and CDR2 YSLEER. Trimming removed 0 bases from V and 5 bases from J; junction bases left unmatched: 8. The CDR3 has 17 amino acids. The CDR3 protein is CASSQDQMTSGRNEQYF. CDR3 nucleotides: TGCGCCAGCAGCCAAGATCAGATGACTAGCGGGAGAAACGAGCAGTACTTC.